The clone carrying this T cell receptor (beta chain) has only one observation. Its antigen is unidentified. This record belongs to a study of Ad26.COV2.S vaccination and SARS-CoV-2 variants. Study in general: Intramuscular Ad26.COV2.S at 5x10^10 or 1x10^11 viral particles.

V was shortened by 4 bases and J by 4 bases, with 10 bases between the two germline ends. This CDR3 has 13 residues. The germline V gene encodes CDR1 ENHRY and CDR2 SYGVKD. As for treatment: 15 to 20 received Ad26.COV2.S at low or high dose, single or two shots; about 5 received placebo; per-sample allocation not given. After the first vaccine or placebo injection, samples were drawn on day 63. Whole-study findings and limits: Assessments of TCR breadth and depth may have underestimated the total T cell responses.

Clones were read by immunoSEQ multiplex PCR, and TCRdb kept only the in-frame ones, dropping some. The sample records 300,000 to 400,000 clones, around four fifths being singletons. This chain uses TRBV10-3 with TRBJ2-5; D is uncertain. The source of this sequence is a person aged 18-65 years who received the Ad26.COV2.S COVID-19 vaccine or a placebo. The sample consisted of peripheral blood, taken in a trial of Ad26.COV2.S vaccine versus placebo. CDR3 in DNA: TGTGCCATCAGTGCGGTTGCAGGAGAGACCCAGTACTTC. Translation: CAISAVAGETQYF.